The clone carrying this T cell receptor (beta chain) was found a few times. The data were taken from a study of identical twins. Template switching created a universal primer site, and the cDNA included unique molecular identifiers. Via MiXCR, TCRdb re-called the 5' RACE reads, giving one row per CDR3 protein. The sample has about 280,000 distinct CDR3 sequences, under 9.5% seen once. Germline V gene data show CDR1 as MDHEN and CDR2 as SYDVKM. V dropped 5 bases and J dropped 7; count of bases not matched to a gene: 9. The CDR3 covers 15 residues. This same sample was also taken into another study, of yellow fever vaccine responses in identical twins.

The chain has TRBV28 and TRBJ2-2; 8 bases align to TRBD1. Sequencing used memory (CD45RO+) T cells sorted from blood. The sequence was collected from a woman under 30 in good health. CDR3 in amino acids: CASSHQGAGIGELFF. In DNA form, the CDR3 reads TGTGCCAGCAGTCATCAGGGGGCTGGGATCGGGGAGCTGTTTTTT.